This T cell receptor beta chain emerged from a study of early T cells in non-severe SARS-CoV-2 infection. Many counts were recorded for this clonotype. TCRdb called the 5' RACE reads again in MiXCR, with one record for every CDR3 protein. The table includes about 22,000 distinct CDR3 sequences, about 4% detected once. With 2 bases removed from V and 2 bases from J, the gap between germline ends came to 16 bases. Germline V gene sequence: CDR1 MNHEY, CDR2 SVGEGT. The CDR3 loop spans 17 amino acids. Material for sequencing was whole blood. The chain combines TRBV6-2 or TRBV6-3 with TRBJ2-1; possible D gene TRBD1, 6 bases. The receptor comes from an adult who was a healthcare worker with PCR-confirmed SARS-CoV-2 infection or an uninfected control (not recorded which). CDR3 sequence: CASSYVVTGRTYNEQFF. DNA for the CDR3: TGTGCCAGCAGTTACGTGGTAACAGGGCGGACCTACAATGAGCAGTTCTTC.